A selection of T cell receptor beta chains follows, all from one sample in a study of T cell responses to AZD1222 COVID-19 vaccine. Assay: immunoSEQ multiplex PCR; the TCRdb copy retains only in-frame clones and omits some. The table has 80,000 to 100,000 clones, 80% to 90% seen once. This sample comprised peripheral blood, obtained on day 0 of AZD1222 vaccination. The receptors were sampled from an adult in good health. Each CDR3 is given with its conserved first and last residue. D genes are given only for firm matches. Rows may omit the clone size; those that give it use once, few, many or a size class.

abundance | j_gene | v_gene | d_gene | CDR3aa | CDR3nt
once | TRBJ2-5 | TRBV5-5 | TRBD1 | CASSLPGQGRETQYF | TGTGCCAGCAGCTTGCCCGGACAGGGGAGAGAGACCCAGTACTTC
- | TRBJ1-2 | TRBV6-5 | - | CASSYDGIYGYTF | TGTGCCAGCAGTTACGACGGGATTTATGGCTACACCTTC
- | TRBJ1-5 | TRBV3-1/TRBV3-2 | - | CASSPTADAYQPQHF | TGTGCCAGCAGCCCAACGGCGGACGCCTATCAGCCCCAGCATTTT
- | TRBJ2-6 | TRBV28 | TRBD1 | CASSPPTGGANVLTF | TGTGCCAGCAGTCCTCCGACAGGGGGGGCCAACGTCCTGACTTTC
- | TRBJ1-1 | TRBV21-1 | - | CASSHRVGRTEAFF | TGTGCCAGCAGCCACAGGGTGGGGCGGACTGAAGCTTTCTTT
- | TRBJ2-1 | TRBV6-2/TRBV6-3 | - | CASSYLWETPSHNEQFF | TGTGCCAGCAGTTACTTGTGGGAGACCCCCTCCCACAATGAGCAGTTCTTC
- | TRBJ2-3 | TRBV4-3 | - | CASSQSAGVSSTDTQYF | TGCGCCAGCAGCCAAAGCGCTGGGGTCTCTAGCACAGATACGCAGTATTTT
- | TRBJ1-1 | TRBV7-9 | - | CASSPFGNTEAFF | TGTGCCAGCAGCCCTTTCGGGAACACTGAAGCTTTCTTT
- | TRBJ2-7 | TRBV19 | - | CASSSSGLREQYF | TGTGCCAGTAGTTCCTCAGGTCTACGGGAGCAGTACTTC
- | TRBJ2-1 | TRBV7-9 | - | CASTRIVGEQFF | TGTGCCAGCACCCGAATAGTTGGTGAGCAGTTCTTC
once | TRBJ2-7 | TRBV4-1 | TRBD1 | CASSQAPGDRTYEQYF | TGCGCCAGCAGCCAAGCCCCCGGGGACAGAACCTACGAGCAGTACTTC
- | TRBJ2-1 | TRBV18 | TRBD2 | CASSPLAGEYNEQFF | TGTGCCAGCTCACCACTAGCGGGAGAGTACAATGAGCAGTTCTTC
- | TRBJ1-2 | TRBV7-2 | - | CASSPRGDGYTF | TGTGCCAGCAGCCCCCGGGGCGATGGCTACACCTTC
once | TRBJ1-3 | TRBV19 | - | CASSGTGSSGNTIYF | TGTGCCAGTAGTGGCACAGGGTCTTCTGGAAACACCATATATTTT
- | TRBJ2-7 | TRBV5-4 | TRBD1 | CASSLAGDRAREQYF | TGTGCCAGCAGCTTGGCCGGGGACAGGGCCCGCGAGCAGTACTTC
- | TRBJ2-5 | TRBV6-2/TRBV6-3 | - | CASSFQGFETQYF | TGTGCCAGCAGTTTTCAGGGTTTCGAGACCCAGTACTTC